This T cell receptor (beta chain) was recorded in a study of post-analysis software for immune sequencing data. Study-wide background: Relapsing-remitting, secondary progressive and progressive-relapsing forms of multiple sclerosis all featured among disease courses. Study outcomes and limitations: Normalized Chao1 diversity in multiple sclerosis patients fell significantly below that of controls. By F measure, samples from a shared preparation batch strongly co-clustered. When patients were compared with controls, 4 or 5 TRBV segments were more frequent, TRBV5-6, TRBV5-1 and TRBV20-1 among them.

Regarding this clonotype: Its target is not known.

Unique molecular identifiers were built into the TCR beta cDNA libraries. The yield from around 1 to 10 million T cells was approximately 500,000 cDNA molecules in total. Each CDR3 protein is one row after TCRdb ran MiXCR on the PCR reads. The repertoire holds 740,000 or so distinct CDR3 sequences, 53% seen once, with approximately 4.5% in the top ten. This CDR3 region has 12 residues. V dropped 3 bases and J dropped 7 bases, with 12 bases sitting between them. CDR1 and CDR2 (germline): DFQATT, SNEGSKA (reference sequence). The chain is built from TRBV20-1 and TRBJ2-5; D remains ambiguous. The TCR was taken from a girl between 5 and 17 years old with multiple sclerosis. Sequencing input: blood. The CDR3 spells CSASSVLGTQYF. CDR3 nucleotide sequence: TGCAGTGCTAGTTCGGTGTTAGGGACCCAGTACTTC.